These 29 T cell receptor beta chains were sequenced from one sample in a study of a mutant IDH1 vaccine in newly diagnosed glioma. These receptors are not linked to any known antigen. Stated time point: week 11, during vaccination. Vaccination comprised doses that each held 300 ug of mutant IDH1 20-mer peptide, plus topical imiquimod. Produced via immunoSEQ multiplex PCR; TCRdb's table is partial and in-frame only. This table has 55,000 or so clones, more than 85% appearing once. The sequences come from PBMCs, collected from a glioma patient whose treatment included an IDH1 peptide vaccine. The receptors stem from a man aged 45-65 years with glioma.

This clone was observed once. The chain employs TRBV30 and TRBJ2-6; possibly TRBD1 for D (6 bases). The CDR3 has 14 residues. Per germline, CDR1 GTSNPN and CDR2 SVGIG (reference sequence). V was pared by 5 bases and J by 2 bases, with 10 bases between. The CDR3 spells CAWSRGTGANVLTF. The CDR3 DNA is TGTGCCTGGTCCAGGGGTACTGGGGCCAACGTCCTGACTTTC.

The V gene is TRBV6-6, the J gene TRBJ2-2; TRBD1 aligns across 10 bases. The germline V gene encodes CDR1 MNHNY and CDR2 SVGAGI (reference sequence). J gave up 7 bases and V 6 bases, and 5 bases lay outside the gene matches. The CDR3 length is 14 residues. CDR3 coding DNA: TGTGCCAGCAGGAGACAGGGGGCGGACGGGGAGCTGTTTTTT. Residues: CASRRQGADGELFF.

V usage is TRBV4-3 and J usage is TRBJ1-2; the D is unclear. Trimming removed 4 bases at V and 6 bases at J, with 9 bases between. The germline gives CDR1 LGHNA, CDR2 YSLEER. The CDR3 has 12 residues. CDR3 sequence (DNA): TGCGCCAGCAGCCGAAGCGGGGATGGCTACACCTTC. Its protein is CASSRSGDGYTF.

The rearrangement links TRBV21-1 to TRBJ1-2; the listed D gene, TRBD1, was not tested against the DNA. TRBV21-1 is labeled a pseudogene. CDR3 length equals 15 residues. The CDR3 nucleotides are TGTGCCAGCAGCAAGGGACAGGGGGATTCTCTTGGCTACACCTTC. The encoded protein is CASSKGQGDSLGYTF.

The sample holds a few counts of this clone. V gene TRBV6-6 combines with J gene TRBJ1-5; 12 positions match TRBD1. Germline trimming cut 6 bases from V and 7 bases from J; bases unmatched to any gene: 7. CDR3 size: 15 residues. From germline, CDR1 is MNHNY and CDR2 SVGAGI (reference sequence). For the CDR3, the DNA is TGTGCCAGCAGCCTCGGGACAGGGGGCAGGCAGCCCCAGCATTTT. Protein product: CASSLGTGGRQPQHF.

The J gene is TRBJ2-7, the V gene TRBV6-1; 9 bases agree with TRBD1. Germline CDR1 and CDR2: MNHNS and SASEGT. The junction had 4 bases not matched to a gene; V was cut back by 10 bases and J by 3 bases. The CDR3 loop spans 12 amino acids. CDR3 residues: CATGQGRYEQYF. As DNA, the CDR3 is TGTGCCACGGGACAGGGTCGCTACGAGCAGTACTTC.

The rearrangement joins TRBV19 to TRBJ2-2; D assignment may be TRBD1 or TRBD2 (5 bases each). Germline CDR1 and CDR2: LNHDA and SQIVND (reference sequence). Between the trimmed V and J ends, which lost 4 bases and 6 bases, there was a span of 15 bases. CDR3 length equals 15 residues. The CDR3 region has the DNA TGTGCCAGTAGTAAGGGTTCACTAGGGGCCGGGGAGCTGTTTTTT. It translates to CASSKGSLGAGELFF.

The rearrangement joins TRBV12-5 to TRBJ1-5; 7 bases agree with TRBD1. This CDR3 has 15 amino acids. Germline V gives CDR1 LGHNT, CDR2 FRNRAP. J was trimmed by 4 bases and V by 4 bases; bases with no gene match: 7. The CDR3 DNA follows: TGTGCTAGTGGTTCCAACCAACAGGGGAATCAGCCCCAGCATTTT. Protein product: CASGSNQQGNQPQHF. The whole variable domain, filled in from reference TRBV12-5 and TRBJ1-5, reads DARVTQTPRHKVTEMGQEVTMRCQPILGHNTVFWYRQTMMQGLELLAYFRNRAPLDDSGMPKDRFSAEMPDATLATLKIQPSEPRDSAVYFCASGSNQQGNQPQHFGDGTRLSIL.

The chain links TRBV20-1 to TRBJ2-7; D gene ambiguous. The germline gives CDR1 DFQATT, CDR2 SNEGSKA (reference sequence). This CDR3 contains 11 residues. The V end was cut by 5 bases, the J end by 7 bases, with 12 bases between. In nucleotides, the CDR3 is TGCAGTGCTGAGCTACTGACAGAGCAGTACTTC. Protein product: CSAELLTEQYF.

This clone was seen a single time. The genes are TRBV28 and TRBJ1-5, with D perhaps TRBD1 (6 bases). This CDR3 spans 14 amino acids. Looked up from germline, CDR1 is MDHEN and CDR2 is SYDVKM. V lost 8 bases, J lost 0 bases, and 11 bases lay in between. This CDR3 is CASGGASSNQPQHF. The CDR3 nucleotides read TGTGCCAGCGGGGGGGCCTCTAGCAATCAGCCCCAGCATTTT.

The J gene is TRBJ2-1, the V gene TRBV7-2, with 15 bases identical to TRBD2. Looked up from germline, CDR1 is SGHTA and CDR2 is FQGNSA. V dropped 4 bases and J dropped 6; count of bases not matched to a gene: 4. This CDR3 has 16 residues. The CDR3 region is CASSSPGLAGGNEQFF. The CDR3 DNA reads as TGTGCCAGCAGCTCTCCGGGACTAGCGGGAGGCAATGAGCAGTTCTTC. The entire variable domain, with the rest obtained from reference TRBV7-2 and TRBJ2-1, is as follows: GAGVSQSPSNKVTEKGKDVELRCDPISGHTALYWYRQSLGQGLEFLIYFQGNSAPDKSGLPSDRFSAERTGGSVSTLTIQRTQQEDSAVYLCASSSPGLAGGNEQFFGPGTRLTVL.

The V and J genes are TRBV25-1 and TRBJ1-4; D not certain. Per the germline V gene, CDR1 is MGHDK and CDR2 is SYGVNS. The V end was cut by 5 bases, the J end by 2 bases, with 9 bases between. This CDR3 has 14 residues. CDR3 nucleotide sequence: TGTGCCAGCAGTCGCTCGCGGACTAATGAAAAACTGTTTTTT. Translated, it gives CASSRSRTNEKLFF.

The V call is TRBV19, the J call TRBJ2-7; TRBD2 aligns across 11 bases. CDR1 LNHDA and CDR2 SQIVND come from the germline V gene (reference sequence). CDR3 length: 15 residues. The ends lost 6 bases at V and 1 base at J; junction bases unmatched: 5. The CDR3 DNA is TGTGCCAGTAGAGCGGGACTAGCGGATTCCTACGAGCAGTACTTC. Protein sequence: CASRAGLADSYEQYF.

The V gene is TRBV6-5, the J gene TRBJ1-5, with D tentatively TRBD1 (6 bases). Germline CDR1 MNHEY, CDR2 SVGAGI. Trimming took off 8 bases at V and 4 bases at J, with 18 bases between the two ends. CDR3 size: 15 residues. The CDR3 DNA sequence: TGTGCCAGCTCAGTAGACAGGTTATCAAATCAGCCCCAGCATTTT. Protein sequence: CASSVDRLSNQPQHF.

As for this clone: The junction differs from germline at one of its ends, possibly a read error. V is TRBV9 and J is TRBJ1-2; the match to TRBD1 covers 8 bases. The CDR3 loop spans 17 amino acids. Germline V gene data show CDR1 as SGDLS and CDR2 as YYNGEE. This CDR3 is CASSHRFPGGSAGGFTF. CDR3 nucleotides: TGTGCCAGCAGCCACCGATTTCCAGGGGGATCAGCAGGGGGCTTCACCTTC.

The rearrangement links TRBV4-2 to TRBJ2-7, with 12 bases aligning to TRBD1. Per the germline V gene, CDR1 is LGHNA and CDR2 is YNFKEQ. This CDR3 spans 17 amino acids. V lost 1 base and J lost 0; bases outside the gene matches: 4. The CDR3 region is CASSQVGTGGASYEQYF. CDR3 nucleotides: TGTGCCAGCAGCCAAGTCGGGACAGGGGGCGCCTCCTACGAGCAGTACTTC.

This clone has more than one count but fewer than ten. V usage is TRBV5-5 and J usage is TRBJ1-1; tentatively, D is TRBD1 (6 bases). Between the trimmed V and J ends, which lost 7 bases and 3 bases, there was a span of 13 bases. This CDR3 is built from 13 residues. CDR1 is SGHKS, CDR2 YYEKEE, per germline (reference sequence). CDR3 loop: CASQIGGDTEAFF. In DNA, the CDR3 is TGTGCCAGCCAGATTGGGGGCGACACTGAAGCTTTCTTT. Full variable domain (remainder filled in from reference TRBV5-5 and TRBJ1-1): DAGVTQSPTHLIKTRGQQVTLRCSPISGHKSVSWYQQVLGQGPQFIFQYYEKEERGRGNFPDRFSARQFPNYSSELNVNALLLGDSALYLCASQIGGDTEAFFGQGTRLTVV.

J is TRBJ1-4 and V is TRBV29-1; D is unresolved. The CDR3 is made up of 10 amino acids. V was cut by 5 bases and J by 5 bases, with 3 bases left in between. Germline V lookup: CDR1 SQVTM, CDR2 ANQGSEA. The CDR3 DNA follows: TGCAGCGTTCGAAATGAAAAACTGTTTTTT. It is translated as CSVRNEKLFF.

The gene calls are TRBV11-2 and TRBJ1-3, with D tentatively TRBD1 (6 bases). Looked up from germline, CDR1 is SGHAT and CDR2 is FQNNGV. The CDR3 is 17 residues long. V lost 5 bases, J lost 4 bases, and 21 bases lay in between. The CDR3: CASSRPQGLPGGNTIYF. CDR3 in DNA: TGTGCCAGCAGCCGCCCTCAGGGGCTCCCTGGGGGAAACACCATATATTTT.

V is TRBV19 and J is TRBJ2-3; 11 nucleotides agree with TRBD2. Germline V gene sequence: CDR1 LNHDA, CDR2 SQIVND (reference sequence). The CDR3 totals 17 residues. After removal of 1 base from V and 6 bases from J, the junction contained 9 bases not matched to a gene. The CDR3 nucleotides are TGTGCCAGTAGTATAGTAACTAGCGGGAGAGTCTTGGATACGCAGTATTTT. Residues: CASSIVTSGRVLDTQYF.

V and J are TRBV5-1 and TRBJ2-7, with 8 bases lining up with TRBD1. Germline CDR1 SGHRS, CDR2 YFSETQ. V gave up 5 bases and J gave up 7 bases; unmatched junction bases: 5. This CDR3 is built from 12 residues. The CDR3 sequence is CASRQGAGEQYF. For the CDR3, the DNA is TGCGCCAGCAGGCAGGGGGCGGGGGAGCAGTACTTC.

J is TRBJ1-1 and V is TRBV9; 9 positions agree with TRBD1. Germline V CDR1 and CDR2: SGDLS, YYNGEE. V lost 4 bases, J lost 5 bases, and 9 bases stayed unmatched. The CDR3 is 15 residues long. CDR3: CASSFTGTGKTEAFF. CDR3 bases: TGTGCCAGCAGCTTCACCGGGACAGGGAAAACTGAAGCTTTCTTT.

The chain couples TRBV4-3 to TRBJ2-2; 8 positions match TRBD1. The germline V gene has CDR1 LGHNA and CDR2 YSLEER. The CDR3 has 15 amino acids. With V trimmed by 3 bases and J by 6 bases, 6 bases remained unmatched. The CDR3 loop reads CASSQTGARAGELFF. In DNA form, the CDR3 reads TGCGCCAGCAGCCAGACAGGGGCGAGGGCCGGGGAGCTGTTTTTT.

V and J are TRBV29-1 and TRBJ1-1; D perhaps matches TRBD1 (6 bases). There are 13 residues in the CDR3. Germline loops: CDR1 SQVTM, CDR2 ANQGSEA. V dropped 4 bases and J dropped 0 bases, with 9 bases sitting between them. Here the CDR3 reads CSVGGQMNTEAFF. CDR3 nucleotides: TGCAGCGTTGGGGGGCAGATGAACACTGAAGCTTTCTTT.

V usage is TRBV7-8 and J usage is TRBJ2-2; 9 bases align to TRBD1. This CDR3 is 16 amino acids long. Germline values: CDR1 SGHVS, CDR2 FQNEAQ. With V trimmed by 5 bases and J by 4 bases, 8 bases remained unmatched. Here the CDR3 reads CASSAPGQGITGELFF. CDR3 sequence (DNA): TGTGCCAGCAGCGCGCCGGGACAGGGTATCACCGGGGAGCTGTTTTTT.

The V gene is TRBV4-2, the J gene TRBJ2-7; tentatively, D is TRBD1 (5 bases). The V gene's germline CDR1 is LGHNA and CDR2 YNFKEQ. Trimming took off 4 bases at V and 4 bases at J, with 17 bases between the two ends. This CDR3 is 15 amino acids long. The CDR3 region has the DNA TGTGCCAGCAGCCGCCGCTTGGGGCTGGGGTACGAGCAGTACTTC. The encoded protein is CASSRRLGLGYEQYF.

The chain couples TRBV6-5 to TRBJ1-6; D not certain. The CDR3 has 14 residues. Germline CDR1 MNHEY, CDR2 SVGAGI. V lost 4 bases to trimming and J lost 0 bases, with 4 bases between them. CDR3 sequence reads: CASSSGSYNSPLHF. Here the CDR3 DNA reads TGTGCCAGCAGTTCAGGCTCCTATAATTCACCCCTCCACTTT.

The chain recombines TRBV29-1 with TRBJ1-4; D is unresolved. Germline CDR1 SQVTM, CDR2 ANQGSEA. The CDR3 consists of 14 residues. Trimming took off 4 bases at V and 2 bases at J, with 11 bases between the two ends. Here the CDR3 reads CSVGREDTNEKLFF. Here the CDR3 DNA reads TGCAGCGTTGGAAGGGAAGATACTAATGAAAAACTGTTTTTT.

This sequence joins TRBV7-2 and TRBJ2-3; no reliable D call. Trimming took 7 bases from V and 1 from J, leaving 12 bases between them. Germline values: CDR1 SGHTA, CDR2 FQGNSA. This CDR3 contains 14 residues. CDR3 nucleotides: TGTGCCAGCACCTCCGCCAGAGGCACAGATACGCAGTATTTT. Its translation: CASTSARGTDTQYF.